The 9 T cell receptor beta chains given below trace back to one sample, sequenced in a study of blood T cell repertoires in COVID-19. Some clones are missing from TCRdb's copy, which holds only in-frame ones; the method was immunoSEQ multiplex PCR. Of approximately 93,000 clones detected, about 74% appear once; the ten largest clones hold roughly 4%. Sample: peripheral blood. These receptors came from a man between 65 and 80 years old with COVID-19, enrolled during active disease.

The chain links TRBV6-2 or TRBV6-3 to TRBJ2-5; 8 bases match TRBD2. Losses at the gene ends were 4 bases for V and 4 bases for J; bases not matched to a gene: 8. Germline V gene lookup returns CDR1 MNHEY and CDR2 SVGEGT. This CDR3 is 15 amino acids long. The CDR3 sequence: CASSFPRGGGETQYF. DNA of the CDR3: TGTGCCAGCAGTTTCCCCCGGGGGGGAGGAGAGACCCAGTACTTC.

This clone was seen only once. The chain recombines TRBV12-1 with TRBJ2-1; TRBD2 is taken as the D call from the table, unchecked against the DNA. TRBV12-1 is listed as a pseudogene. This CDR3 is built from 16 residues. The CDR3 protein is CASSGSAGTSYNEQFF. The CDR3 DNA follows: TGTGCCAGCAGCGGTTCCGCGGGGACTAGCTACAATGAGCAGTTCTTC.

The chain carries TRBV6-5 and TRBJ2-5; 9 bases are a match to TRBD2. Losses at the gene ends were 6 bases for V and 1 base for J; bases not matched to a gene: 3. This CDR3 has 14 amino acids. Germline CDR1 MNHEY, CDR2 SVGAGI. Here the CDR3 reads CASRALAGQETQYF. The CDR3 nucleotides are TGTGCCAGCAGAGCACTAGCGGGCCAAGAGACCCAGTACTTC.

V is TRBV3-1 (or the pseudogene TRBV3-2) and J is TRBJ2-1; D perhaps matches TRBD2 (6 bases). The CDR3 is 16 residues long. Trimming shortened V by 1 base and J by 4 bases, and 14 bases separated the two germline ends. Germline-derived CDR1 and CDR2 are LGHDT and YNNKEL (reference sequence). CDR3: CASSQGGRILYNEQFF. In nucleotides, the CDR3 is TGTGCCAGCAGCCAAGGTGGGAGGATACTTTACAATGAGCAGTTCTTC.

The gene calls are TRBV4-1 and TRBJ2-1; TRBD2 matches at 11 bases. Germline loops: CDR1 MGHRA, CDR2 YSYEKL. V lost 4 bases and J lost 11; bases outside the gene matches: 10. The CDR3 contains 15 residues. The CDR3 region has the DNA TGCGCCAGCAGCCGAGACCTAGCGGGAGGTGGGCAGCAGTTCTTC. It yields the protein CASSRDLAGGGQQFF.

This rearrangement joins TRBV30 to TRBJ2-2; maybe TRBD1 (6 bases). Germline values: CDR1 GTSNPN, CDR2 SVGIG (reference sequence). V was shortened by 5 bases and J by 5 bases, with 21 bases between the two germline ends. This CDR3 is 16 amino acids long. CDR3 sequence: CAWRTVTGFATGELFF. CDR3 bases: TGTGCCTGGCGGACCGTCACAGGGTTTGCGACCGGGGAGCTGTTTTTT.

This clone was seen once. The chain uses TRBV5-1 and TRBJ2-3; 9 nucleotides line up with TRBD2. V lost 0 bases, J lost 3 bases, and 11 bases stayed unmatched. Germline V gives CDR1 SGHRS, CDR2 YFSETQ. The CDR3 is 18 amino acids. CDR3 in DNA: TGCGCCAGCAGCTTGGAGGGACGGATAGCGGGGGTTACAGATACGCAGTATTTT. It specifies CASSLEGRIAGVTDTQYF.

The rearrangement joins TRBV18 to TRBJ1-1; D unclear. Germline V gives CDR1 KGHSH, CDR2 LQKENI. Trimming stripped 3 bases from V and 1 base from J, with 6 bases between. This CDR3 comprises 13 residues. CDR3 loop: CASSPRWNTEAFF. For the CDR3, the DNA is TGTGCCAGCTCACCGAGGTGGAACACTGAAGCTTTCTTT.

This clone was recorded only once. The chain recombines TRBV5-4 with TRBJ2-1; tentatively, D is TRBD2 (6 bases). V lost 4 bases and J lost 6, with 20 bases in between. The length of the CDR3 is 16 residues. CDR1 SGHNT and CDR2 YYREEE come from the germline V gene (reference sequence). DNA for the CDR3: TGTGCCAGCAGCCCCAGACTAGGGGAAGGGATCAATGAGCAGTTCTTC. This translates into CASSPRLGEGINEQFF. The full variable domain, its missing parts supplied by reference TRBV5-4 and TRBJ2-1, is ETGVTQSPTHLIKTRGQQVTLRCSSQSGHNTVSWYQQALGQGPQFIFQYYREEENGRGNFPPRFSGLQFPNYSSELNVNALELDDSALYLCASSPRLGEGINEQFFGPGTRLTVL.